This T cell receptor (beta chain) was sequenced during a study of cytomegalovirus exposure and HLA in healthy donors. CDR1 is SGHNT, CDR2 YYREEE, per germline (reference sequence). J lost 3 bases, V lost 4 bases, and 10 bases had no gene match. The CDR3 covers 16 residues. Both 60 Vbeta primers and 13 Jbeta primers went into the PCR. The method was immunoSEQ multiplex PCR; TCRdb's version includes in-frame clones alone and lacks a portion of them. Seen in this sample are roughly 78,000 clones; the ten most common clones hold about 5%. The J gene is TRBJ2-3, the V gene TRBV5-4; 8 nucleotides match TRBD2. The sequence was collected from a man aged 40-49 years in good health and CMV-seronegative. Sample: PBMCs. This CDR3 is CASSPSPGRATDTQYF. CDR3 bases: TGTGCCAGCAGCCCATCTCCCGGGAGGGCAACAGATACGCAGTATTTT.